This entry is about one T cell receptor beta chain. The antigen remains unidentified. This entry belongs to a study of cytotoxic CD8 clonotypes in ibrutinib-treated CLL. Across the whole study: Enrolment comprised around twelve relapsed/refractory and about 14 treatment-naive patients; fewer than 18 were IGHV unmutated. The study's findings and limits: Baseline clonality exceeded age-matched healthy donors and tracked circulating CD8+ T-cell counts. Shared public clonotypes were rare, and on treatment they either got smaller or stayed the same.

The CDR3 runs to 13 residues. Per germline, CDR1 MDHEN and CDR2 SYDVKM. Trimming left V 6 bases short and J 0 bases short, with 5 bases between. Generated by immunoSEQ multiplex PCR, the TCRdb table keeps only in-frame clones and is missing some. The data show under 300,000 clones, with approximately 76% seen just once and 5.6% held by the top ten. The chain joins TRBV28 to TRBJ2-2; no reliable D call. This specimen was PBMCs, taken at disease progression, from a patient treated with ibrutinib. The sequence came from a human donor with chronic lymphocytic leukemia. This CDR3 is CASRAANTGELFF. CDR3 nucleotides: TGTGCCAGCAGGGCCGCGAACACCGGGGAGCTGTTTTTT. The complete variable domain, with remaining parts taken from reference TRBV28 and TRBJ2-2, reads DVKVTQSSRYLVKRTGEKVFLECVQDMDHENMFWYRQDPGLGLRLIYFSYDVKMKEKGDIPEGYSVSREKKERFSLILESASTNQTSMYLCASRAANTGELFFGEGSRLTVL.